These 24 T cell receptor beta chains were sequenced from one sample in a study of graft-versus-host responses after intestinal transplantation. Clones were sequenced by immunoSEQ multiplex PCR, and TCRdb holds only the in-frame ones, with some missing. Seen here are 60,000 or so clones, approximately 89% observed once, and the top ten hold 2.5% to 3%. The sequencing here drew on PBMCs, taken roughly 120 days after intestinal transplantation. These receptors were collected from a human patient who received an intestinal transplant, so some T cells may come from the graft donor.

The rearrangement joins TRBV6-1 to TRBJ1-5; D may be TRBD1 (5 bases). The V end was cut by 5 bases, the J end by 6 bases, with 14 bases between. The CDR3 loop spans 14 amino acids. Germline V gives CDR1 MNHNS, CDR2 SASEGT. The CDR3 reads CASSFVREGQPQHF. As DNA, the CDR3 is TGTGCCAGCAGTTTCGTCAGGGAAGGTCAGCCCCAGCATTTT.

The chain couples TRBV18 to TRBJ2-4, with 15 bases identical to TRBD2. Germline CDR1 and CDR2: KGHSH and LQKENI. The CDR3 runs to 23 residues. Trimming removed 2 bases from V and 0 bases from J; junction bases left unmatched: 17. The CDR3 region is CASSPLLQPTWGLAGGAKNIQYF. The CDR3 DNA is TGTGCCAGCTCACCATTGCTCCAGCCCACATGGGGACTAGCGGGGGGAGCCAAAAACATTCAGTACTTC.

The chain joins TRBV27 to TRBJ2-1; weak D call: TRBD2 (6 bases). The CDR3 runs to 11 residues. V dropped 2 bases and J dropped 11 bases, with 7 bases sitting between them. Looked up from germline, CDR1 is MNHEY and CDR2 is SMNVEV (reference sequence). DNA for the CDR3: TGTGCCAGCAGTTTACGGGAGAAGCAGTTCTTC. Its translation: CASSLREKQFF.

This chain connects TRBV14 to TRBJ2-7, with 7 bases that match TRBD1. This CDR3 has 15 residues. V shed 4 bases, J shed 2 bases, and the junction held 8 bases outside the gene matches. Germline V gene lookup returns CDR1 SGHDN and CDR2 FVKESK. This chain's CDR3 is CASSPRQGSPYEQYF. The CDR3 nucleotides read TGTGCCAGCAGCCCGAGACAGGGAAGTCCCTACGAGCAGTACTTC.

The chain is built from TRBV11-1 and TRBJ2-1, with D uncertain. CDR1 and CDR2 (germline): SGHAT, FQDESV (reference sequence). This CDR3 contains 13 residues. The V end lost 2 bases, the J end lost 10 bases, and 12 bases lay between the germline ends. The CDR3 here is CASSLPSGPEQFF. The CDR3 DNA follows: TGTGCCAGCAGCTTACCTTCCGGACCAGAGCAGTTCTTC.

This clone has only one observation. The genes are TRBV5-4 and TRBJ1-4, with TRBD1 identical over 10 bases. Germline CDR1 reads SGHNT; CDR2 reads YYREEE (reference sequence). The CDR3 runs to 15 residues. Trimming took 4 bases from V and 4 from J; bases not matched to a gene: 4. The chain's CDR3 is CASSRGTGDNEKLFF. In DNA form, the CDR3 reads TGTGCCAGCAGCCGGGGGACAGGGGATAATGAAAAACTGTTTTTT.

This chain joins TRBV5-1 and TRBJ2-3, with 9 bases matching TRBD2. V dropped 5 bases and J dropped 7; count of bases not matched to a gene: 8. CDR1 and CDR2 from the germline V gene are SGHRS and YFSETQ. The length of the CDR3 is 14 residues. The CDR3 loop reads CASRGSGGTYTQYF. As DNA, the CDR3 is TGCGCCAGCAGAGGTAGCGGGGGAACCTATACGCAGTATTTT.

J is TRBJ2-7 and V is TRBV5-1; 11 nucleotides align to TRBD1. The CDR3 sequence is 16 residues long. CDR1 and CDR2 from the germline V gene are SGHRS and YFSETQ. V trimming: 2 bases; J trimming: 2 bases; junction bases outside the gene matches: 6. The CDR3 bases are TGCGCCAGCAGCTTCCGGGACAGGGGGGACCCCTACGAGCAGTACTTC. Amino acids: CASSFRDRGDPYEQYF.

Only one count was recorded for this clone. The rearrangement uses TRBV28 and TRBJ2-7; tentatively, D is TRBD1 (6 bases). V lost 11 bases and J 7 bases, leaving 12 bases between the germline ends. CDR3 length: 10 amino acids. Germline CDR1 and CDR2: MDHEN and SYDVKM. The CDR3 DNA reads TGTGCCGTCAGAGGGGGAGAGCAGTACTTC. As protein: CAVRGGEQYF.

The chain has TRBV5-1 and TRBJ2-5; TRBD1 matches at 8 bases. The DNA end lines up better with TRBJ2-7; the J call may be wrong. CDR3 size: 16 residues. From germline, CDR1 is SGHRS and CDR2 YFSETQ. CDR3 nucleotides: TGCGCCAGCAGATCGCCCCGGGACAGGCCGGACTACGAGCAGTACTTC. It yields the protein CASRSPRDRPDYEQYF.

The V call is TRBV30, the J call TRBJ2-7, with D perhaps matching TRBD2 (5 bases). The CDR3 length is 13 residues. From germline, CDR1 is GTSNPN and CDR2 SVGIG (reference sequence). Trimming pared 5 bases from V and 6 bases from J, leaving 17 bases between. In nucleotides, the CDR3 is TGTGCCTGGGCCGCTATGGCGGGTGGCGAGCAGTACTTC. It is translated as CAWAAMAGGEQYF.

The sample holds a few counts of this clone. The J gene is TRBJ2-1, the V gene TRBV5-8; no definite D call. Germline CDR1 is SGHTS and CDR2 is YDEGEE. The CDR3 has 12 amino acids. V lost 7 bases and J lost 2, with 7 bases in between. The CDR3 spells CASQEPYNEQFF. CDR3 DNA: TGTGCCAGCCAAGAGCCCTACAATGAGCAGTTCTTC.

The chain combines TRBV10-1 with TRBJ2-7; 10 bases are a match to TRBD1. With 7 bases clipped from V and 4 bases from J, the junction kept 4 bases outside the gene matches. The length of the CDR3 is 13 residues. The germline V gene has CDR1 WNHNN and CDR2 SYGVQD (reference sequence). This chain's CDR3 is CASIGTGDYEQYF. CDR3 in DNA: TGCGCCAGCATCGGGACAGGGGATTACGAGCAGTACTTC.

The chain employs TRBV14 and TRBJ2-5; possibly TRBD2 for D (6 bases). The CDR3 is 16 residues long. Trimming stripped 6 bases from V and 1 base from J, with 18 bases between. Germline-derived CDR1 and CDR2 are SGHDN and FVKESK. CDR3 DNA sequence: TGTGCCAGCAGTCAGAATGGGGGAGCGGGCCAAGAGACCCAGTACTTC. Translated: CASSQNGGAGQETQYF.

This chain links TRBV27 with TRBJ2-2, with D perhaps matching TRBD2 (7 bases). CDR3 size: 17 residues. V lost 5 bases to trimming and J lost 4 bases, with 20 bases between them. The germline V gene has CDR1 MNHEY and CDR2 SMNVEV (reference sequence). CDR3 sequence (DNA): TGTGCCAGCAGTCCCCAGGTGCGGGGGCTAACCACCGGGGAGCTGTTTTTT. Protein sequence: CASSPQVRGLTTGELFF.

The chain has TRBV11-2 and TRBJ2-3; 7 nucleotides line up with TRBD1. CDR1 SGHAT and CDR2 FQNNGV come from the germline V gene. There are 18 residues in the CDR3. V trimming: 0 bases; J trimming: 4 bases; junction bases outside the gene matches: 13. The CDR3 sequence is CASSLEGWGTVNADTQYF. The CDR3 DNA is TGTGCCAGCAGCTTAGAGGGTTGGGGGACAGTGAACGCAGATACGCAGTATTTT.

The chain employs TRBV5-1 and TRBJ2-3; 15 positions agree with TRBD2. This CDR3 is 16 amino acids long. Germline CDR1 is SGHRS and CDR2 is YFSETQ. Germline trimming cut 3 bases from V and 4 bases from J; bases unmatched to any gene: 3. CDR3 nucleotide sequence: TGCGCCAGCAGCTCGGGACTAGCGGGGGGTTCAGATACGCAGTATTTT. Amino acids: CASSSGLAGGSDTQYF.

The chain joins TRBV5-1 to TRBJ2-3; no clear D gene. The germline V gene has CDR1 SGHRS and CDR2 YFSETQ. The V gene lost 3 bases and the J gene lost 4 bases, with 3 bases spanning the gap. The CDR3 has 11 amino acids. The CDR3 protein is CASSWADTQYF. For the CDR3, the DNA is TGCGCCAGCAGCTGGGCAGATACGCAGTATTTT.

This chain joins TRBV7-9 and TRBJ2-2; 15 nucleotides align to TRBD2. The CDR3 totals 18 residues. Germline V lookup: CDR1 SEHNR, CDR2 FQNEAQ (reference sequence). After removal of 3 bases from V and 0 bases from J, the junction contained 2 bases not matched to a gene. CDR3 DNA sequence: TGTGCCAGCAGCTTGGGACTAGCGGGGGGCGCGAACACCGGGGAGCTGTTTTTT. This sequence encodes CASSLGLAGGANTGELFF.

The J gene is TRBJ2-1, the V gene TRBV7-2; D possibly corresponds to TRBD2 (7 bases). V was cut by 7 bases and J by 5 bases, with 21 bases left in between. The CDR3 is 16 amino acids. From germline, CDR1 is SGHTA and CDR2 FQGNSA. CDR3 DNA sequence: TGTGCCAGCAACGACCGCCCCGCGGGGGCCAACAATGAGCAGTTCTTC. Its translation is CASNDRPAGANNEQFF.

The chain links TRBV6-1 to TRBJ2-1; D uncertain. The CDR3 has 13 residues. Germline CDR1 is MNHNS and CDR2 is SASEGT. V was shortened by 5 bases and J by 9 bases, with 14 bases between the two germline ends. The CDR3, as DNA: TGTGCCAGCAGTTATGACCCGGGTAGTGAGCAGTTCTTC. Its translation: CASSYDPGSEQFF.

V gene TRBV6-1 combines with J gene TRBJ2-7, with TRBD1 identical over 9 bases. Germline V gene lookup returns CDR1 MNHNS and CDR2 SASEGT. This CDR3 region has 14 residues. V shed 1 base, J shed 4 bases, and the junction held 2 bases outside the gene matches. As DNA, the CDR3 is TGTGCCAGCAGTGAAGTGGGACAGGGTTACGAGCAGTACTTC. Translation gives CASSEVGQGYEQYF.

This clone showed up just once. The chain uses TRBV5-1 and TRBJ2-1; TRBD1 agrees at 8 bases. Germline-derived CDR1 and CDR2 are SGHRS and YFSETQ. After removal of 4 bases from V and 8 bases from J, the junction contained 11 bases not matched to a gene. The CDR3 contains 15 residues. CDR3 amino acids: CASSPPGQENDEQFF. The CDR3 coding sequence is TGCGCCAGCAGCCCGCCGGGACAGGAGAACGATGAGCAGTTCTTC. The variable domain in full, completed from reference TRBV5-1 and TRBJ2-1, reads KAGVTQTPRYLIKTRGQQVTLSCSPISGHRSVSWYQQTPGQGLQFLFEYFSETQRNKGNFPGRFSGRQFSNSRSEMNVSTLELGDSALYLCASSPPGQENDEQFFGPGTRLTVL.

The V and J genes are TRBV4-1 and TRBJ1-3; weak D call: TRBD1 (6 bases). The CDR3 spans 17 residues. Trimming shortened V by 3 bases and J by 0 bases, and 15 bases separated the two germline ends. The V gene's germline CDR1 is MGHRA and CDR2 YSYEKL. CDR3 DNA: TGCGCCAGCAGCCAGGATGGGGGGCGGAGCTCTGGAAACACCATATATTTT. Its protein product is CASSQDGGRSSGNTIYF.